This record concerns one T cell receptor beta chain sequence. Germline V gene lookup returns CDR1 SGHNT and CDR2 YYREEE (reference sequence). The trim removed 0 bases at V and 4 bases at J, leaving 4 bases unmatched. The CDR3 totals 17 residues. In the authors' workflow: Amplification of reference gene primers provided the estimated nucleated cell counts. Sequencing was performed with immunoSEQ multiplex PCR; in TCRdb, only in-frame clones are kept and a portion is missing. Clone size and V and J calls were adopted from that table, with D and trimming inferred from the DNA. The profile shows 30,000 to 50,000 clones, 94% of them singletons. The data derive from a study of blood T cell repertoires in COVID-19. Study information: The United States, Italy and Spain were the sources of the acute and convalescent COVID-19 samples. From T cells, B-cell-depleted T cells, or PBMCs came the material, which was cDNA or gDNA.

The receptor comes from a human donor with active COVID-19. The donor label of this sample is uncertain. The rearrangement uses TRBV5-4 and TRBJ2-1, with TRBD2 matching 13 bases. The specimen was peripheral blood. CDR3 bases: TGTGCCAGCAGCTTGGCCACTAGCGGGGGGGGGTACAATGAGCAGTTCTTC. Protein product: CASSLATSGGGYNEQFF.